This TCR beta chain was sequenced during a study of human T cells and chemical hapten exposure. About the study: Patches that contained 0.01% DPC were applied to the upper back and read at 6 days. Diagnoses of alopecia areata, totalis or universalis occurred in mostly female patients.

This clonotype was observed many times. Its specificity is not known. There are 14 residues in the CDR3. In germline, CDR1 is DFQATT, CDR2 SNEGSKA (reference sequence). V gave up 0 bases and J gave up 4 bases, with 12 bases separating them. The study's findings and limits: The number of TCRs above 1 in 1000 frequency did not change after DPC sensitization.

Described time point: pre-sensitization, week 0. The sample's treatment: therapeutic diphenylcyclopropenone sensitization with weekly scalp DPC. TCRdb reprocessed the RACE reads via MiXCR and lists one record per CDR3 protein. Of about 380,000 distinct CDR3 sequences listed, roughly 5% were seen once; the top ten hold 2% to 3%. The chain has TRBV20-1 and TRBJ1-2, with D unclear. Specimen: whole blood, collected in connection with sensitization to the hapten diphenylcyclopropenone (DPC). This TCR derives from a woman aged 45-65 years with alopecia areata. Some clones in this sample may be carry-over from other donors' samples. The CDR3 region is CSARDPEIGYGYTF. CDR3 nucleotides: TGCAGTGCTAGAGATCCAGAAATCGGCTATGGCTACACCTTC.